A selection of T cell receptor beta chains follows, all from one sample in a study of cytomegalovirus exposure and HLA in healthy donors. Assay used: immunoSEQ multiplex PCR; TCRdb lists only in-frame clones, some missing. The sample yields 95,000 to 100,000 clones, over 60% seen once. The sequenced sample consisted of PBMCs. The receptors were sampled from a female donor in good health and CMV-seronegative. The CDR3 runs from the conserved cysteine through the conserved F or W. The order of the fields is clone size, J gene, V gene, CDR3 length, CDR3 protein. Size is stated for part of the rows, as once, few or many counts, or as a class when the clone is expanded.

clone_size: -; j_call: TRBJ1-2; v_call: TRBV5-6; cdr3_length: 13; cdr3_aa: CASSSDRPPWKTF
clone_size: -; j_call: TRBJ2-7; v_call: TRBV7-9; cdr3_length: 14; cdr3_aa: CASSLVAGGYEQYF
clone_size: -; j_call: TRBJ1-2; v_call: TRBV15; cdr3_length: 17; cdr3_aa: CATSREVKTGDYYGYTF
clone_size: -; j_call: TRBJ1-1; v_call: TRBV7-2; cdr3_length: 17; cdr3_aa: CASSLVAGQGLGTEAFF
clone_size: -; j_call: TRBJ1-5; v_call: TRBV6-4; cdr3_length: 14; cdr3_aa: CASSFRVRLQPQHF
clone_size: -; j_call: TRBJ1-1; v_call: TRBV7-2; cdr3_length: 15; cdr3_aa: CASSLSRGVNTEAFF
clone_size: -; j_call: TRBJ1-2; v_call: TRBV5-6; cdr3_length: 11; cdr3_aa: CASSAGPGYTF
clone_size: -; j_call: TRBJ2-3; v_call: TRBV9; cdr3_length: 18; cdr3_aa: CASSVVGTSEGSTDTQYF
clone_size: -; j_call: TRBJ1-1; v_call: TRBV30; cdr3_length: 15; cdr3_aa: CAWSRGLRLNTEAFF
clone_size: -; j_call: TRBJ2-3; v_call: TRBV15; cdr3_length: 16; cdr3_aa: CATSRDGGASTDTQYF
clone_size: -; j_call: TRBJ1-2; v_call: TRBV5-6; cdr3_length: 13; cdr3_aa: CASSLGTGGGYTF
clone_size: once; j_call: TRBJ2-7; v_call: TRBV5-1; cdr3_length: 14; cdr3_aa: CASRRDRGLYEQYF
clone_size: -; j_call: TRBJ1-2; v_call: TRBV7-3; cdr3_length: 13; cdr3_aa: CASSLGQNYGYTF
clone_size: -; j_call: TRBJ1-5; v_call: TRBV7-9; cdr3_length: 14; cdr3_aa: CASSDSYSNQPQHF
clone_size: -; j_call: TRBJ2-7; v_call: TRBV30; cdr3_length: 14; cdr3_aa: CAWSVMGASDEQYF
clone_size: -; j_call: TRBJ2-5; v_call: TRBV9; cdr3_length: 15; cdr3_aa: CASSVEPAAKETQYF
clone_size: -; j_call: TRBJ2-3; v_call: TRBV6-5; cdr3_length: 15; cdr3_aa: CASSFRTSGTDTQYF